A single T cell receptor (beta chain) is shown here with its context. Mismatch with germline at one junction end may stem from a read error. Sequencing involved patients with CD8+CD57+ cell expansion previously shown by flow cytometry. At blood sampling, none of the patients had yet received therapy. The CDR3 runs to 18 residues. Per the germline V gene, CDR1 is ENHRY and CDR2 is SYGVKD. These data are taken from a study of CD8+CD57+ T cells in acquired aplastic anemia. At the level of the study: Average DNA yield from sorted CD4+ and CD8+ cells was 3.2 ug.

It was genomic DNA that served as the template for profiling TCR beta VDJ and CDR3. TCRdb re-called the reads through MiXCR, storing one row per CDR3 protein. This sample has roughly 250,000 distinct CDR3 sequences; approximately 80% occur once, and the top ten carry approximately 40%. The chain uses TRBV10-3 and TRBJ2-1, with TRBD2 identical over 7 bases. This clonotype originated in a human donor with aplastic anemia. The sequenced sample consisted of sorted CD4+, CD8+, or CD8+CD57+ T cells (not recorded which) from PBMCs. Written as DNA, the CDR3 is TGTGCCAGCAGTGAGGAGCCAGCGGGGTACATTCTTTACAATGAGCAATTCTTC. This gives the protein CASSEEPAGYILYNEQFF.